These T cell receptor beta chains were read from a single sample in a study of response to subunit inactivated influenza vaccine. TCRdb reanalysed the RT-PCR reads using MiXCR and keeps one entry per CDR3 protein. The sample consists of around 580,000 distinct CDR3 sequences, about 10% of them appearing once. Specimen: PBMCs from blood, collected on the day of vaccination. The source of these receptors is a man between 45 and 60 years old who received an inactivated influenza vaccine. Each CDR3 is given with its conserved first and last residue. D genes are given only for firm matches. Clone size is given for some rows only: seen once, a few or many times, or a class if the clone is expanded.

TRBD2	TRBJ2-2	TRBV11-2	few	CASSKTSRLAGGAGELFF	TGTGCCAGCAGCAAGACCTCCCGACTAGCGGGAGGTGCCGGGGAGCTGTTTTTT
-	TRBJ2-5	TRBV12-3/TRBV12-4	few	CASSTGTLRYF	TGTGCCAGCAGTACCGGGACGCTACGGTACTTC
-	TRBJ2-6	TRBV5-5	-	CASNLQGPGANVLTF	TGTGCCAGCAACCTACAGGGTCCCGGGGCCAACGTCCTGACTTTC
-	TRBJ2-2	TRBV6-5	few	CASSTDTPNTGELFF	TGTGCCAGCAGTACCGACACCCCGAACACCGGGGAGCTGTTTTTT
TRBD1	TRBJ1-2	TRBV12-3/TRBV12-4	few	CASSRGDRGNYGYTF	TGTGCCAGCAGTAGAGGAGACAGGGGAAACTATGGCTACACCTTC
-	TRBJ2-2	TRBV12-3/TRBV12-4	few	CASSLDRHTGELFF	TGTGCCAGCAGTTTGGACAGACACACCGGGGAGCTGTTTTTT
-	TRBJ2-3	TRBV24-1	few	CATSDFHRTDTQYF	TGTGCCACCAGTGATTTCCACCGCACAGATACGCAGTATTTT
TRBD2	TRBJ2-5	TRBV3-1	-	CASSQAASGGEKTQYF	TGTGCCAGCAGCCAAGCGGCTAGCGGGGGAGAGAAGACCCAGTACTTC
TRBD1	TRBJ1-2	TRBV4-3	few	CASSQDWRTGGGYTF	TGCGCCAGCAGCCAAGATTGGAGGACAGGGGGTGGCTACACCTTC
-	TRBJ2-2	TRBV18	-	CASSPRSFSNTGELFF	TGTGCCAGCTCACCAAGGAGTTTTTCAAACACCGGGGAGCTGTTTTTT
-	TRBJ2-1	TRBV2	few	CASSELNEQFF	TGTGCCAGCAGTGAACTCAATGAGCAGTTCTTC
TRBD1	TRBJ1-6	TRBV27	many	CASTRQGAAYPLHF	TGTGCCAGCACCCGACAGGGGGCAGCTTATCCCCTCCACTTT
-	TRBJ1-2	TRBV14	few	CASSQRTYGYTF	TGTGCCAGCAGCCAACGGACCTATGGCTACACCTTC